These T cell receptor beta chains were read from a single sample in a study of T-cell reconstitution after alpha-beta-depleted transplantation in children. TCRdb processed the PCR reads anew with MiXCR; each CDR3 protein has one entry. This sample carries about 400,000 distinct CDR3 sequences, 16% of them seen once, and the ten largest clones take 25% to 35%. The sequencing used PBMCs, mostly from graft donor cells, collected 360 days after TCRalphabeta/CD19-depleted stem cell transplant. All receptors come from a boy in the first two years of life who had a stem cell transplant for Wiskott-Aldrich syndrome, so the T cells may come from the graft donor. The CDR3 runs from the conserved cysteine through the conserved F or W. A D gene is named only where the DNA matches it firmly. Only part of the rows carry a size: once, few, many, or a class if the clone is expanded.

abundance,len,v_gene,d_gene,j_gene,CDR3aa,CDR3nt
.,17,TRBV6-2/TRBV6-3,TRBD2,TRBJ2-2,CASSYSRAGVATGELFF,TGTGCCAGCAGTTACTCGAGGGCGGGAGTTGCCACCGGGGAGCTGTTTTTT
.,15,TRBV7-9,.,TRBJ1-1,CASSPAHLQNTEAFF,TGTGCCAGCAGCCCGGCCCACCTTCAGAACACTGAAGCTTTCTTT
many,15,TRBV7-9,TRBD1,TRBJ1-1,CASSLYRDRWGEAFF,TGTGCCAGCAGCTTGTACCGGGACAGGTGGGGCGAAGCTTTCTTT
few,14,TRBV18,.,TRBJ2-7,CASSLLGGPYEQYF,TGTGCCAGCTCACTCCTGGGGGGCCCTTACGAGCAGTACTTC
few,14,TRBV7-9,.,TRBJ1-5,CASSLWGGEKPQHF,TGTGCCAGCAGCTTATGGGGTGGGGAAAAGCCCCAGCATTTT
.,18,TRBV21-1,.,TRBJ2-2,CASSKVNGSGVNTGELFF,TGTGCCAGCAGCAAAGTGAATGGGAGCGGGGTAAACACCGGGGAGCTGTTTTTT
few,18,TRBV12-5,.,TRBJ2-2,CASGLVPLSYPPTGELFF,TGTGCTAGTGGTTTGGTACCCCTTAGCTACCCTCCAACCGGGGAGCTGTTTTTT
few,14,TRBV5-1,.,TRBJ2-7,CASSLVRSPYEQYF,TGCGCCAGCAGCTTGGTCAGGTCCCCATACGAGCAGTACTTC
few,16,TRBV5-5,.,TRBJ2-5,CASSPLIRGRRETQYF,TGTGCCAGCAGTCCATTAATCCGGGGGCGAAGGGAGACCCAGTACTTC
.,15,TRBV28,.,TRBJ1-6,CASTITGGRSSPLHF,TGTGCCAGCACCATAACCGGGGGTAGAAGTTCACCCCTCCACTTT
.,12,TRBV20-1,.,TRBJ2-2,CSAGRYTGELFF,TGCAGTGCTGGCAGGTACACCGGGGAGCTGTTTTTT
.,16,TRBV12-3/TRBV12-4,.,TRBJ2-4,CASSLHRSIAKNIQYF,TGTGCCAGCAGTTTACACCGATCTATAGCCAAAAACATTCAGTACTTC
few,13,TRBV7-2,TRBD1,TRBJ2-7,CASSPTGALYQYF,TGTGCCAGCAGCCCGACAGGGGCCCTCTATCAGTACTTC
.,17,TRBV4-1,TRBD1,TRBJ2-5,CASSQVSNRGRRETQYF,TGCGCCAGCAGCCAAGTCTCAAACAGGGGGCGCAGGGAGACCCAGTACTTC
few,11,TRBV12-3/TRBV12-4,.,TRBJ2-1,CASRVRGEQFF,TGTGCCAGCAGGGTCCGGGGTGAGCAGTTCTTC
many,12,TRBV2,.,TRBJ2-7,CASSFGLYEQYF,TGTGCCAGCAGTTTCGGACTTTACGAGCAGTACTTC
few,13,TRBV7-9,.,TRBJ1-2,CASSLGGAYGYTF,TGTGCCAGCAGCTTAGGGGGGGCCTATGGCTACACCTTC
.,13,TRBV7-9,.,TRBJ2-7,CASSFYEGGEQYF,TGTGCCAGCAGCTTCTATGAGGGAGGCGAGCAGTACTTC
.,17,TRBV29-1,.,TRBJ2-1,CSVEDLGHRNVYNEQFF,TGCAGCGTTGAAGATCTAGGACACCGAAACGTCTACAATGAGCAGTTCTTC
.,14,TRBV7-9,TRBD1,TRBJ1-6,CASRQGQDNSPLHF,TGTGCCAGCCGACAGGGGCAGGATAATTCACCCCTCCACTTT
.,15,TRBV4-3,.,TRBJ2-1,CASSQDQGIYNEQFF,TGCGCCAGCAGCCAAGATCAGGGTATCTACAATGAGCAGTTCTTC
.,12,TRBV18,.,TRBJ1-1,CASSSTGTEAFF,TGTGCCAGCTCATCGACCGGCACTGAAGCTTTCTTT
.,15,TRBV5-6,.,TRBJ2-4,CASSLVGSAKNIQYF,TGTGCCAGCAGCTTGGTAGGATCCGCCAAAAACATTCAGTACTTC
.,13,TRBV10-1,TRBD2,TRBJ2-1,CASSENLSGSKFF,TGCGCCAGCAGTGAGAACCTCAGCGGGAGCAAGTTCTTC
few,13,TRBV10-3,.,TRBJ1-5,CAISGTVSQPQHF,TGTGCCATCAGTGGGACAGTGAGTCAGCCCCAGCATTTT
.,17,TRBV15,.,TRBJ2-4,CATSRAWGTVAKNIQYF,TGTGCCACCAGCAGAGCTTGGGGGACGGTAGCCAAAAACATTCAGTACTTC
.,11,TRBV7-9,.,TRBJ2-7,CASSPGSQQYF,TGTGCCAGCAGCCCAGGGTCTCAGCAGTACTTC
.,15,TRBV18,TRBD1,TRBJ2-2,CASSGAGTGPGELFF,TGTGCCAGCTCAGGTGCCGGGACAGGGCCCGGGGAGCTGTTTTTT
.,16,TRBV9,.,TRBJ2-3,CASSFLARGSTDTQYF,TGTGCCAGCAGCTTCCTCGCCCGCGGAAGCACAGATACGCAGTATTTT
.,15,TRBV19,.,TRBJ2-3,CASSTLRGATDTQYF,TGTGCCAGTAGTACCCTACGGGGGGCGACAGATACGCAGTATTTT
few,16,TRBV5-1,TRBD1,TRBJ2-1,CASSPTGARSYNEQFF,TGCGCCAGCAGCCCGACAGGGGCAAGGTCCTACAATGAGCAGTTCTTC
.,14,TRBV15,.,TRBJ2-3,CATSRDYGTDTQYF,TGTGCCACCAGCAGAGACTACGGCACAGATACGCAGTATTTT
.,9,TRBV10-3,.,TRBJ2-5,CAIKETQYF,TGTGCCATCAAAGAGACCCAGTACTTC
.,14,TRBV12-3/TRBV12-4,TRBD1,TRBJ1-1,CASSYRGRNTEAFF,TGTGCCAGCAGTTACAGGGGTCGGAACACTGAAGCTTTCTTT
.,16,TRBV12-3/TRBV12-4,.,TRBJ1-1,CASRSFRGLRNTEAFF,TGTGCCAGCAGGTCTTTTAGAGGGCTCAGGAACACTGAAGCTTTCTTT
.,18,TRBV20-1,TRBD1,TRBJ2-4,CSARDPGQGVRGKNIQYF,TGCAGTGCTAGAGATCCAGGACAGGGGGTGAGGGGCAAAAACATTCAGTACTTC
few,14,TRBV11-2,.,TRBJ2-1,CASSLVNGYNEQFF,TGTGCCAGCAGCTTAGTGAACGGCTACAATGAGCAGTTCTTC
.,14,TRBV7-2,.,TRBJ2-7,CASSLGLVAYEQYF,TGTGCCAGCAGCTTAGGACTAGTCGCCTACGAGCAGTACTTC
.,13,TRBV29-1,.,TRBJ2-1,CSVAPNSYNEQFF,TGCAGCGTTGCCCCTAACTCCTACAATGAGCAGTTCTTC
few,13,TRBV6-1,.,TRBJ1-6,CASSEALDSPLHF,TGTGCCAGCAGTGAAGCGCTTGATTCACCCCTCCACTTT
.,13,TRBV20-1,.,TRBJ2-3,CSPGPRRTDTQYF,TGCAGTCCTGGACCCCGACGGACAGATACGCAGTATTTT
.,14,TRBV4-3,.,TRBJ2-7,CASSQDVATYEQYF,TGCGCCAGCAGCCAAGATGTCGCGACCTACGAGCAGTACTTC
few,14,TRBV27,TRBD1,TRBJ1-2,CASSSRRDSFGYTF,TGTGCCAGCAGTTCGCGGAGGGACAGTTTCGGCTACACCTTC
.,14,TRBV10-3,.,TRBJ1-5,CAISEPGANQPQHF,TGTGCCATCAGTGAGCCGGGGGCAAATCAGCCCCAGCATTTT
.,14,TRBV20-1,TRBD2,TRBJ2-1,CSAFLAGRYNEQFF,TGCAGTGCTTTCCTAGCGGGGCGCTACAATGAGCAGTTCTTC
.,15,TRBV5-6,.,TRBJ2-1,CASSFRAPARNEQFF,TGTGCCAGCAGTTTCCGGGCCCCGGCAAGGAATGAGCAGTTCTTC
many,15,TRBV12-3/TRBV12-4,TRBD2,TRBJ2-7,CASSYPSGGTYEQYF,TGTGCCAGCAGTTACCCTAGCGGGGGGACCTACGAGCAGTACTTC
few,17,TRBV28,.,TRBJ2-7,CASIPARSWGSSYEQYF,TGTGCCAGCATTCCTGCGAGGTCGTGGGGATCCTCCTACGAGCAGTACTTC
.,13,TRBV20-1,.,TRBJ1-2,CSARRGRGYGYTF,TGCAGTGCTAGGAGGGGTAGAGGCTATGGCTACACCTTC
many,14,TRBV12-3/TRBV12-4,.,TRBJ2-4,CASCITGAKNIQYF,TGTGCCAGCTGCATTACAGGGGCCAAAAACATTCAGTACTTC
few,13,TRBV2,.,TRBJ2-7,CASAGPAGTKQYF,TGTGCCAGCGCAGGGCCTGCCGGGACAAAGCAGTACTTC
few,14,TRBV28,TRBD1,TRBJ1-6,CASRDGQGTSPLHF,TGTGCCAGCCGGGACGGACAGGGAACTTCACCCCTCCACTTT